This TCR beta chain comes out of a study of blood T cells in healthy people across ages. Researchers isolated at least 7 million PBMCs per sample. The V gene's germline CDR1 is SGHVS and CDR2 FQNEAQ. The CDR3 runs 13 residues. Between the trimmed V and J ends, which lost 1 base and 6 bases, there was a span of 6 bases. Overall study findings and caveats: When set beside aged donors, long-lived donors presented more naive CD4+ cells and higher diversity.

The second PCR ran 7 to 11 cycles with a sample-barcoded 5' primer and J-beta primers. Per sample, CDR3-containing paired-end reads numbered at least 2.5 million. MiXCR, applied by TCRdb to the 5' RACE reads, yields one record per CDR3 protein. The table shows over a million distinct CDR3 sequences, with 45% occurring only once. This clonotype was seen ten or more times. Its cognate antigen is unknown. The sample was blood. The chain has TRBV7-8 and TRBJ2-2, with no clear D. This TCR was sampled from a woman aged 55 to 70 in good health. The CDR3 DNA reads as TGTGCCAGCAGCTTAGGAGTGGCCGGGGAGCTGTTTTTT. Its translation: CASSLGVAGELFF.